This T cell receptor (beta chain) was retrieved from a study of cytotoxic CD8 clonotypes in ibrutinib-treated CLL. V was pared by 4 bases and J by 3 bases, with 10 bases between. This CDR3 comprises 13 residues. The V gene's germline CDR1 is MGHRA and CDR2 YSYEKL. Profiling relied on immunoSEQ multiplex PCR, and the TCRdb table lists in-frame clones only, not all of them. Of roughly 40,000 clones in the sample, roughly 69% are singletons; the top ten hold roughly 13%. The receptor was isolated from a human donor with chronic lymphocytic leukemia. Sample: PBMCs, taken after 12 months of ibrutinib treatment. The genes are TRBV4-1 and TRBJ2-7; perhaps TRBD1 as D (5 bases). CDR3 sequence (DNA): TGCGCCAGCAGCCGAGTGGACAACTACGAGCAGTACTTC. This gives the protein CASSRVDNYEQYF.